The subject of this entry is one T cell receptor (beta chain). The antigen is unknown. These data come from a study of response to subunit inactivated influenza vaccine. MiXCR was run by TCRdb on the RT-PCR reads, yielding one entry per CDR3 protein. The table shows around 650,000 distinct CDR3 sequences, with approximately 15% occurring only once. The germline V gene has CDR1 SSHAT and CDR2 FNYEAQ (reference sequence). The length of the CDR3 is 14 residues. After removal of 5 bases from V and 8 bases from J, the junction contained 8 bases not matched to a gene. Study-wide points: Researchers suggested that each seasonal influenza vaccination recruits few new T cells.

Here the sequenced sample was PBMCs from blood, taken 12 days after vaccination. This receptor was identified in a man over 45 who received an inactivated influenza vaccine. The chain links TRBV7-7 to TRBJ2-3; 9 bases are a match to TRBD2. The CDR3 region is CASSPYPTSGTQYF. The CDR3 DNA is TGTGCCAGCAGCCCTTATCCGACTAGCGGTACGCAGTATTTT.